What follows is one TCR beta chain and its context. The antigen is unknown. 5'RACE primed from the constant segment yielded TCR alpha and TCR beta cDNA libraries bearing sample barcodes and UMIs. MiXCR, run by TCRdb on the 5' RACE reads, gives a single entry per CDR3 protein. The data hold 470,000 or so distinct CDR3 sequences, with around a sixth observed a single time. This record comes from a study of T-cell memory formation after mild COVID-19. About the research overall: For the most part, TCR clusters were specific to one donor. Points from the study as a whole: Among contracting clones, CD4+ were mainly CM/EM and CD8+ enriched in EMRA.

The CDR3 has 13 residues. Looked up from germline, CDR1 is SGHTA and CDR2 is FQGNSA. V shed 5 bases and J shed 6 bases, with 13 bases lying between them. The V and J genes are TRBV7-2 and TRBJ1-1; D call uncertain. Sequences were obtained from PBMCs or a T cell subset sorted from them (not recorded which). This receptor was taken from an adult woman who had mild COVID-19 (a few samples of this study predate the infection). Cell type and time point are not known. CDR3 in DNA: TGTGCCAGCAGCCCCGTTTTTGGCCCTGAAGCTTTCTTT. It is translated as CASSPVFGPEAFF.